Detailed here is one TCR beta chain. Its antigen is undetermined. The source of the sample is a study of CD8+CD57+ T cells in acquired aplastic anemia. Study overall: CD4+ and CD8+ cells, once sorted, gave DNA averaging roughly 3.2 ug. Findings and caveats of the study: Comparison of patients with controls identified around 31 shared CD8+ CDR3 sequences.

The V and J ends lost 0 bases and 5 bases respectively, with 14 bases between them. The CDR3 spans 14 residues. The germline V gene has CDR1 DFQATT and CDR2 SNEGSKA (reference sequence). Genomic DNA was employed as the template in profiling TCR beta VDJ and CDR3. TCRdb reanalysed the reads using MiXCR and keeps one entry per CDR3 protein. This sample carries 310,000 or so distinct CDR3 sequences, under 65% of them seen once, and the ten largest clones take 1% to 1.5%. CD8+CD57+ cell expansion had been shown by flow cytometry in patients chosen for sequencing. Everyone among the patients had severe acquired aplastic anemia. Blood sampling was performed on the patients, and none of them had received therapy by then.

The source is a human donor with aplastic anemia. The sequencing input was sorted CD4+, CD8+, or CD8+CD57+ T cells (not recorded which) from PBMCs. The chain has TRBV20-1 and TRBJ2-7; D remains unclear. The CDR3 DNA follows: TGCAGTGCTAGAGATCTGTCCCTAGAGGACGAGCAGTACTTC. Encoded protein: CSARDLSLEDEQYF.